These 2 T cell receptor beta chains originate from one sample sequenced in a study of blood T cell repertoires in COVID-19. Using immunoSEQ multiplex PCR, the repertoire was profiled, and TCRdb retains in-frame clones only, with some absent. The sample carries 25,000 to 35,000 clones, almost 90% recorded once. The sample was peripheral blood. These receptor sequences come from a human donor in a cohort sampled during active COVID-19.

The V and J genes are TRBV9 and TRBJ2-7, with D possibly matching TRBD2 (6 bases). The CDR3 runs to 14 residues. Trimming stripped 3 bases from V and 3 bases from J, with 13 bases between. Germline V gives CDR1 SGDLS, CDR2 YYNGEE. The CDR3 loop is CASSADGGVYEQYF. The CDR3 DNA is TGTGCCAGCAGCGCCGACGGAGGGGTCTACGAGCAGTACTTC.

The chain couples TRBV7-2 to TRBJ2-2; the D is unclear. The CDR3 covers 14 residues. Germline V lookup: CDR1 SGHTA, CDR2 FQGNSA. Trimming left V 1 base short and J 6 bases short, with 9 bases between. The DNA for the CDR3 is TGTGCCAGCAGCTTAGGTTCGCAGTCCGGGGAGCTGTTTTTT. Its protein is CASSLGSQSGELFF.